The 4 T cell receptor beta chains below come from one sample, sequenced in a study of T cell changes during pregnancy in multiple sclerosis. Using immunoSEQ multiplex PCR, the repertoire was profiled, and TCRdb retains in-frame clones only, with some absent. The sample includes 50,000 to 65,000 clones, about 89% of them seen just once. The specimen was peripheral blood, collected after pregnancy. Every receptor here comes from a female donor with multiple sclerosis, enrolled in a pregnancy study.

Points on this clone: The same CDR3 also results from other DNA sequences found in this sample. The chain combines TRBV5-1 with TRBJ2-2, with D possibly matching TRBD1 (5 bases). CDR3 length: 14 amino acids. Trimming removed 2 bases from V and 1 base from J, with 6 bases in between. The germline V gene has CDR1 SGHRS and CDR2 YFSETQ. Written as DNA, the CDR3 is TGCGCCAGCAGCTTCGGACAGAACACCGGGGAGCTGTTTTTT. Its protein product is CASSFGQNTGELFF.

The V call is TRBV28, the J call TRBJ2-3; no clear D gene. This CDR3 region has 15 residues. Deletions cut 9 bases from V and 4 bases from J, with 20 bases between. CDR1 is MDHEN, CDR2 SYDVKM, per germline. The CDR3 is CASSPKLNHPDTQYF. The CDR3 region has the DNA TGTGCCAGTTCACCCAAGCTGAACCACCCAGATACGCAGTATTTT.

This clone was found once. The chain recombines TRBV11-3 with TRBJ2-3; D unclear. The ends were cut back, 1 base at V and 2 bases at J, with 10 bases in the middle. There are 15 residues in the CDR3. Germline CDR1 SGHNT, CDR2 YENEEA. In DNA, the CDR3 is TGTGCCAGCAGCTTAGGGTGGCCTGTCACAGATACGCAGTATTTT. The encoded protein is CASSLGWPVTDTQYF.

Here the CDR3 DNA reads TGTGCCAGCAGGGACAGGGGGTATGGCTACACCTTC. Translating it yields CASRDRGYGYTF. The chain is built from TRBV2 and TRBJ1-2; TRBD1 agrees at 10 bases. The CDR3 spans 12 residues. After removal of 6 bases from V and 5 bases from J, the junction contained 0 bases not matched to a gene. The V gene's germline CDR1 is SNHLY and CDR2 FYNNEI.